This record concerns one T cell receptor (beta chain) sequence. Its cognate antigen has yet to be identified. Base-call qualities are not available, and no considerably larger clone is one nucleotide away. Profiling of TCR beta VDJ combinations and CDR3 sequences used genomic DNA as the template. An Illumina HiSeq 2000 was used for TCR repertoire sequencing. As for the authors' bioinformatics: TRBV/TRBJ rearrangement plots, CDR3 size and DJ length profiles, and Simpson's diversity index were used to assess repertoires. The most abundant DNA sequence in the deep sequencing data was taken as the immunodominant clone. CDR3 amino acid sequences were checked for sharing between subjects and were compared against published repertoires and the VDJdb database. TCRdb itself trimmed the public reads at Q25 with fastp, ran MiXCR and retained productive beta chains. Entries are consolidated by CDR3 protein sequence, retaining the most common genes and DNA. TCRdb, not the authors, supplied the V and J calls. For this sample there are over 150,000 distinct CDR3 sequences; approximately 52% appear just once. The top ten constitute about 12% of the sample.

The data were obtained in a study of CD8+CD57+ T cells in acquired aplastic anemia (dated by TCRdb to 2016 to 2019). With respect to the entire study: A mean of about 3 ug of DNA, ranging from roughly 0.2 to 27.4 ug, was extracted from sorted CD4+ and CD8+ cells. A CD8+CD57+ expansion meant a frequency higher than the mean frequency seen in healthy subjects. Results the study describes overall, beyond this receptor: Some 31 CD8+ CDR3 sequences were shared between patients and controls but appeared highly expressed in patients and within their immunodominant clones. Between patients and healthy controls, no significant difference in CD8+ Simpson's diversity was found (P=0.060).

The patients picked for sequencing were ones in whom flow cytometry had shown an expansion of CD8+CD57+ cells. Every patient had a diagnosis of severe acquired aplastic anemia based on International Study of Aplastic Anemia and Agranulocytosis and Camitta criteria. No patient had received any therapy when blood was sampled. In the study, sorted CD4+ and CD8+ blood T cells from patients with severe aplastic anemia and from healthy subjects underwent deep sequencing of TCR repertoires. Patients were enrolled under clinicaltrials.gov protocols 00001620, 01623167, 00001397, 00071045, 00081523 and 00961064 in the USA. Ficoll-Paque density gradient centrifugation was used to isolate peripheral blood mononuclear cells. CD4+ and CD8+ T cells were sorted by FACS or magnetic beads before DNA extraction. The clonotype originates from a human donor with aplastic anemia. Sequencing input: sorted CD4+, CD8+, or CD8+CD57+ T cells (not recorded which) from PBMCs.

The CDR3 region: CATSDRTGNSGNTIYF. In nucleotide form, the sequence is TGTGCCACCAGTGACCGGACGGGTAACTCTGGAAACACCATATATTTT. The rearranged segments are TRBV24-1 and TRBJ1-3; no D gene is confidently identified. Trimming removed 4 bases from V and 0 bases from J, leaving 12 bases between the germline ends. CDR1 and CDR2, looked up from the germline V gene, are KGHDR and SFDVKD. Measured from the cysteine to the phenylalanine, the CDR3 is 16 residues long. Of all the DNA, just the CDR3 is kept, 48 bases in frame from base 1.